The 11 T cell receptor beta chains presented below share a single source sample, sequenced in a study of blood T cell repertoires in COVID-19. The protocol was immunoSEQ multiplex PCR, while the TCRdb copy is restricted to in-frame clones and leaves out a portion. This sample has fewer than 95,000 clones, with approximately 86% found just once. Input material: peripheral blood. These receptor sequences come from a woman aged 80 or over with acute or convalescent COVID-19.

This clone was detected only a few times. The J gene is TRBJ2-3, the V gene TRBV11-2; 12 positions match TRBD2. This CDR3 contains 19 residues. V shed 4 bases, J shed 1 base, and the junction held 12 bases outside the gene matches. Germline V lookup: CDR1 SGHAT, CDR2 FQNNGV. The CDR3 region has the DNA TGTGCCAGCAGCTCCCGACTAGCGGGAGCCGTCGTGGGCACAGATACGCAGTATTTT. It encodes CASSSRLAGAVVGTDTQYF.

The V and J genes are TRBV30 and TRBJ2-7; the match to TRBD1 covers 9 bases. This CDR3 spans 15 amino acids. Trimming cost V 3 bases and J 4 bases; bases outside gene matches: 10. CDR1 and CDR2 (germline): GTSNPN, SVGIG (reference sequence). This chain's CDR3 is CAWRPWGQGLYEQYF. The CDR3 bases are TGTGCCTGGAGACCTTGGGGACAGGGCCTATACGAGCAGTACTTC.

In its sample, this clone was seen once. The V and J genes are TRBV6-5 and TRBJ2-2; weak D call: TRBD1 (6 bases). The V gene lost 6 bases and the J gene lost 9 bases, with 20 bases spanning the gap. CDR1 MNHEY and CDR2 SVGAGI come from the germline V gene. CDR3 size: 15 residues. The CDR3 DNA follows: TGTGCCAGCAGCGCCACCCGACAGGCACCCAGGGAGCTGTTTTTT. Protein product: CASSATRQAPRELFF.

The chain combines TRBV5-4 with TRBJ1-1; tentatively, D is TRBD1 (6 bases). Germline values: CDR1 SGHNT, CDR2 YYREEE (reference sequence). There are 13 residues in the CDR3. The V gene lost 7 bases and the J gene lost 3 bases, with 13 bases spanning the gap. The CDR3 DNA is TGTGCCAGCCTTGGGAACAGGGACACTGAAGCTTTCTTT. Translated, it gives CASLGNRDTEAFF.

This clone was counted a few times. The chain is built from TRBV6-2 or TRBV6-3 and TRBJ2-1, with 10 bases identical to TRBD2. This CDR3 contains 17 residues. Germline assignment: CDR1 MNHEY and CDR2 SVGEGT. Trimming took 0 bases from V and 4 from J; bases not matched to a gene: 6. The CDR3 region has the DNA TGTGCCAGCAGTTACTCGACCTCTAGCGGGGGATACAATGAGCAGTTCTTC. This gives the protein CASSYSTSSGGYNEQFF.

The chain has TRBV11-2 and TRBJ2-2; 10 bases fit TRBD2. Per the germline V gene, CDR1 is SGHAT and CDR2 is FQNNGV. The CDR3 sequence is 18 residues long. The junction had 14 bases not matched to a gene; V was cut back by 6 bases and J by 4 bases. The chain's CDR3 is CASRPFSASGRRTGELFF. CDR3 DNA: TGTGCCAGCAGGCCCTTCTCGGCTAGCGGGAGACGCACCGGGGAGCTGTTTTTT.

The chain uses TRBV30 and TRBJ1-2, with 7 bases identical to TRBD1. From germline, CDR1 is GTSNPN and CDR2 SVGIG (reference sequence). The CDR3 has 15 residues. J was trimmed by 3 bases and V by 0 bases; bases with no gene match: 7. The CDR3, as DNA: TGTGCCTGGAGTGTACAGGGCAGGGGGTACTATGGCTACACCTTC. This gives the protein CAWSVQGRGYYGYTF.

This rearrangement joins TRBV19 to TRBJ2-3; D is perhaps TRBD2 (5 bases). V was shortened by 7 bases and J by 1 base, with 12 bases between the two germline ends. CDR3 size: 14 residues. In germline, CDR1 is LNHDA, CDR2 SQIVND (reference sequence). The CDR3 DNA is TGTGCCAGTAATCCGGACGGGGGCACAGATACGCAGTATTTT. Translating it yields CASNPDGGTDTQYF.

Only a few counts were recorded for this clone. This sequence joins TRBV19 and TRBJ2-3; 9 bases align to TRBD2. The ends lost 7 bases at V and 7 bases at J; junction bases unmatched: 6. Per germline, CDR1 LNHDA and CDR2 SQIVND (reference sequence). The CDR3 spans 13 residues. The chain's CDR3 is CASTSGGTYTQYF. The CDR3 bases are TGTGCCAGTACCAGCGGGGGGACGTATACGCAGTATTTT.

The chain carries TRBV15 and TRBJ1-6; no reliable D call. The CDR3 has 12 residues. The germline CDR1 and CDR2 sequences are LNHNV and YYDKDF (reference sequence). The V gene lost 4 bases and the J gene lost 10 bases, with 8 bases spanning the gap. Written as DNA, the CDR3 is TGTGCCACCAGCAAGGGAGGATCACCCCTCCACTTT. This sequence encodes CATSKGGSPLHF.

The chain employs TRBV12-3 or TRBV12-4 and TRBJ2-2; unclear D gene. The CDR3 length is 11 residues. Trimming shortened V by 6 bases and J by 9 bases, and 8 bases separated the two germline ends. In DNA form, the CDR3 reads TGTGCCAGCAGCCTAATCCGGGAGCTGTTTTTT. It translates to CASSLIRELFF.